A selection of T cell receptor beta chains follows, all from one sample in a study of beta chain features in type 1 diabetes. The data were produced by immunoSEQ multiplex PCR, yet TCRdb's version contains in-frame clones alone and is incomplete. Here the sample spans a few hundred thousand clones, 24% being singletons. Sequencing was done on a sample of naive CD4+ T cells from blood. These receptors all stem from a woman in her 30s with type 1 diabetes. CDR3s include the opening cysteine and the closing phenylalanine or tryptophan. A D gene is named only where the DNA matches it firmly. Part of the rows lack a size; the others show once, few, many or a class for expanded clones.

>TRBV9|13|NA|NA|TRBJ1-2
TGTGCCAGCGCCGACGGGGGAGGCGGTGGCTACACCTTC
CASADGGGGGYTF
>TRBV13|15|NA|NA|TRBJ2-1
TGTGCCAGCAGCTTGGGAGGGGGAGGGTGGAATGAGCAGTTCTTC
CASSLGGGGWNEQFF
>TRBV10-3|15|few|NA|TRBJ2-7
TGTGCCATCAGCCTCGACAGGAGTCGCGGCTACGAGCAGTACTTC
CAISLDRSRGYEQYF
>TRBV29-1|12|NA|NA|TRBJ1-2
TGCAGCGTCTCCGGCCGGGACTATGGCTACACCTTC
CSVSGRDYGYTF
>TRBV4-1|17|few|TRBD2|TRBJ2-7
TGCGCCAGCAGCCAAGATCCCGTGCCGGGAGGATCCTACGAGCAGTACTTC
CASSQDPVPGGSYEQYF
>TRBV7-9|15|NA|NA|TRBJ2-3
TGTGCCAGCAGCTTAGCCGGTACTAGCACAGATACGCAGTATTTT
CASSLAGTSTDTQYF
>TRBV4-1|16|NA|NA|TRBJ1-5
TGCGCCAGCAGCCAAGGGGCGGGTGGTAGCAATCAGCCCCAGCATTTT
CASSQGAGGSNQPQHF
>TRBV4-1|15|NA|TRBD1|TRBJ2-7
TGCGCCAGCAGCCAAAGGACAGGGGACGAATACGAGCAGTACTTC
CASSQRTGDEYEQYF
>TRBV4-1|17|NA|TRBD2|TRBJ2-7
TGCGCCAGCAGCCCCTCGGGGGGGCGGGAGGGACCCTACGAGCAGTACTTC
CASSPSGGREGPYEQYF
>TRBV4-1|16|NA|TRBD2|TRBJ2-1
TGCGCCAGCAGCCAAGACCCTAGCGGGACTTACAATGAGCAGTTCTTC
CASSQDPSGTYNEQFF
>TRBV29-1|13|few|TRBD1|TRBJ1-1
TGCAGCGTTGAGGGGGACAGGGGCACTGAAGCTTTCTTT
CSVEGDRGTEAFF
>TRBV21-1|16|NA|NA|TRBJ2-5
TGTGCCAGCAGCAAAGAAAGGACAGGGAGGACGGAGACCCAGTACTTC
CASSKERTGRTETQYF
>TRBV11-3|14|few|NA|TRBJ2-5
TGTGCCAGCAGCTTAGGTGCAGGGGGGGAGACCCAGTACTTC
CASSLGAGGETQYF
>TRBV30|14|few|TRBD2|TRBJ2-1
TGTGCCTGGAGTGGGACTAGCGGGAGAAATGAGCAGTTCTTC
CAWSGTSGRNEQFF
>TRBV15|14|NA|NA|TRBJ2-5
TGTGCCACCAGCAGAGAAGGGACACAAGAGACCCAGTACTTC
CATSREGTQETQYF
>TRBV18|15|few|NA|TRBJ2-3
TGTGCCAGCTCACCGCTCGGAGGGGGCACAGATACGCAGTATTTT
CASSPLGGGTDTQYF
>TRBV11-2|14|NA|TRBD1|TRBJ2-7
TGTGCCAGCAGCCTCCGGGACAGGGCCTACGAGCAGTACTTC
CASSLRDRAYEQYF
>TRBV4-1|15|NA|TRBD1|TRBJ2-1
TGCGCCAGCAGCCTCCGGGACAGGGATCTCAATGAGCAGTTCTTC
CASSLRDRDLNEQFF
>TRBV20-1|10|few|NA|TRBJ2-5
TGCAGTGCTCTACAAGAGACCCAGTACTTC
CSALQETQYF
>TRBV28|15|once|TRBD1|TRBJ1-2
TGTGCCAGCAGTCCCTGGGGGACAGGGGGGACTGGCTACACCTTC
CASSPWGTGGTGYTF
>TRBV29-1|14|NA|NA|TRBJ2-7
TGCAGCGTCTTTGCCGCTAGCGACTCCTACGAGCAGTACTTC
CSVFAASDSYEQYF
>TRBV7-3|14|NA|NA|TRBJ2-3
TGTGCCAGCAGCGCTAGCGTTAGCACAGATACGCAGTATTTT
CASSASVSTDTQYF
>TRBV9|14|once|NA|TRBJ2-5
TGTGCCAGCAGTGATACGAGGGCCGGGGAGACCCAGTACTTC
CASSDTRAGETQYF
>TRBV25-1|13|few|NA|TRBJ2-3
TGTGCCAGCAGTAAACTAGGGCTAGATACGCAGTATTTT
CASSKLGLDTQYF
>TRBV7-3|16|NA|NA|TRBJ2-1
TGTGCCAGCAGCTTTACTGGTGGGAGGGGGTATGAGGAGCAGTTCTTC
CASSFTGGRGYEEQFF
>TRBV9|14|NA|NA|TRBJ2-1
TGTGCCAGCAGCGTACTAACTAGTAACGATGAGCAGTTCTTC
CASSVLTSNDEQFF
>TRBV7-9|15|NA|TRBD2|TRBJ2-3
TGTGCCAGCAGCTTTGCACTAGCGGGACCAGATACGCAGTATTTT
CASSFALAGPDTQYF
>TRBV30|12|NA|NA|TRBJ1-2
TGTGCCTGGAGTCAGGGGTCCTATGGCTACACCTTC
CAWSQGSYGYTF
>TRBV20-1|11|NA|NA|TRBJ2-7
TGCAGTGTCGGGGACTCCTACGAGCAGTACTTC
CSVGDSYEQYF
>TRBV9|14|few|NA|TRBJ2-5
TGTGCCAGCAGCCCCCGGGTGCATCGGGAGACCCAGTACTTC
CASSPRVHRETQYF
>TRBV7-9|13|NA|TRBD1|TRBJ2-5
TGTGCCAGCAGCTTTGCAGGGGGAGAGACCCAGTACTTC
CASSFAGGETQYF
>TRBV5-1|11|NA|NA|TRBJ2-1
TGCGCCAGCAGCTTGGACAGGGAGCAGTTCTTC
CASSLDREQFF
>TRBV2|16|NA|NA|TRBJ1-3
TGTGCCAGCAGTGAAGCTCGGACACCACCTGGAAACACCATATATTTT
CASSEARTPPGNTIYF
>TRBV7-9|17|NA|NA|TRBJ2-1
TGTGCCAGCAGCCCCTCTCACGGACACCAAGAAGGGAATGAGCAGTTCTTC
CASSPSHGHQEGNEQFF
>TRBV27|13|NA|NA|TRBJ1-1
TGTGCCAGCAGTTTAGTAGGGGACACTGAAGCTTTCTTT
CASSLVGDTEAFF
>TRBV29-1|15|few|NA|TRBJ1-1
TGCAGCGGTTATGAGGGCGTAATTGAGTCCACTGAAGCTTTCTTT
CSGYEGVIESTEAFF
>TRBV29-1|14|NA|TRBD1|TRBJ2-7
TGCAGCGTTGACGGCGGTGAGGGGGCTTTCGAGCAGTACTTC
CSVDGGEGAFEQYF
>TRBV7-2|14|NA|NA|TRBJ1-1
TGTGCCAGCAGCTTAAACCGGGGGAACACTGAAGCTTTCTTT
CASSLNRGNTEAFF
>TRBV29-1|13|few|NA|TRBJ1-5
TGCAGCGCTGGGGGGACCTTCAATCAGCCCCAGCATTTT
CSAGGTFNQPQHF
>TRBV30|13|few|NA|TRBJ2-5
TGTGCCTGGAGTCGGGACACTCAAGGGGCCCAGTACTTC
CAWSRDTQGAQYF
>TRBV15|16|NA|TRBD2|TRBJ2-1
TGTGCCACCAGCAGAGATCTGACTAGCGGGAGGAATGAGCAGTTCTTC
CATSRDLTSGRNEQFF
>TRBV9|15|few|TRBD2|TRBJ2-1
TGTGCCAGCAGCGTAATAGCGGGAGTAAACAATGAGCAGTTCTTC
CASSVIAGVNNEQFF
>TRBV7-3|15|NA|TRBD1|TRBJ2-1
TGTGCCAGCAGCCATCCGGGACCAGGGGGCGATGAGCAGTTCTTC
CASSHPGPGGDEQFF
>TRBV7-9|16|NA|TRBD1|TRBJ1-1
TGTGCCAGCAGCCTAGAGGAGGGGGCCGGGAACACTGAAGCTTTCTTT
CASSLEEGAGNTEAFF
>TRBV4-2|15|NA|TRBD1|TRBJ1-2
TGTGCCAGCAGCCAAGATGAAGGCAGGGGGCATGGCTACACCTTC
CASSQDEGRGHGYTF
>TRBV30|15|NA|NA|TRBJ2-3
TGTGCCTGGAGTGTACCGATAGCGAGAGCAGATACGCAGTATTTT
CAWSVPIARADTQYF
>TRBV19|12|few|NA|TRBJ2-2
TGTGCCAGTAGCTGGAGGCCCGGGGAGCTGTTTTTT
CASSWRPGELFF
>TRBV7-9|15|few|TRBD2|TRBJ2-1
TGTGCCAGCAGGCCAGCGGGAGGGTCCTACAATGAGCAGTTCTTC
CASRPAGGSYNEQFF
>TRBV6-5|14|few|TRBD1|TRBJ1-2
TGTGCCAGCAGTTTCGCGGACAGGGACTATGGCTACACCTTC
CASSFADRDYGYTF
>TRBV15|14|NA|NA|TRBJ2-2
TGTGCCACCAGCAGACCCTCGAACACCGGGGAGCTGTTTTTT
CATSRPSNTGELFF
>TRBV5-1|17|few|NA|TRBJ2-2
TGCGCCAGCAGCTTCCCCTCTACGGGGATCGTTACCGGGGAGCTGTTTTTT
CASSFPSTGIVTGELFF
>TRBV9|15|few|NA|TRBJ1-1
TGTGCCAGCAGCGTAGTAGAAGCCCGGAACACTGAAGCTTTCTTT
CASSVVEARNTEAFF
>TRBV19|13|NA|NA|TRBJ2-3
TGTGCCAGTAGACAGGGTTCAACAGATACGCAGTATTTT
CASRQGSTDTQYF
>TRBV29-1|13|NA|NA|TRBJ1-1
TGCAGCGTTGTACGGGGGACGTACACTGAAGCTTTCTTT
CSVVRGTYTEAFF
>TRBV10-1|14|NA|NA|TRBJ1-5
TGCGCCACTAGTACAGGGATCTACTATCAGCCCCAGCATTTT
CATSTGIYYQPQHF